The present T cell receptor (beta chain) was sequenced within a study of T cells after somatic rescue of genetic block. The repertoire was sequenced with immunoSEQ multiplex PCR; TCRdb's copy has only in-frame clones and lacks some. The data hold tens of thousands of clones, with roughly 93% observed a single time. This CDR3 contains 14 residues. The V and J ends lost 0 bases and 7 bases respectively, with 10 bases between them. The germline V gene encodes CDR1 SGDLS and CDR2 YYNGEE. The rearrangement uses TRBV9 and TRBJ2-2; D is undetermined. This clonotype was obtained from a man aged 30 to 39. Sequencing was performed on peripheral blood mononuclear cells (PBMCs). The CDR3 DNA follows: TGTGCCAGCAGCGTAGACCCGGGCTACGGGGAGCTGTTTTTT. This translates into CASSVDPGYGELFF.